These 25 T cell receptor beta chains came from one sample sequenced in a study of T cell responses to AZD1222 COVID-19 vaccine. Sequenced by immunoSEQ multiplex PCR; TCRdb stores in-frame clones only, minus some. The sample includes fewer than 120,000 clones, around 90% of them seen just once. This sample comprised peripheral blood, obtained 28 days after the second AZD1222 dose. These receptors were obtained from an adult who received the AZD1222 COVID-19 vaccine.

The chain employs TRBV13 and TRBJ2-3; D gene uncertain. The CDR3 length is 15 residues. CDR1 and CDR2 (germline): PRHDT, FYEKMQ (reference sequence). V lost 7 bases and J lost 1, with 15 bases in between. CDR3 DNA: TGTGCCAGCAACGCTTATCCATGGGGCACAGATACGCAGTATTTT. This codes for CASNAYPWGTDTQYF.

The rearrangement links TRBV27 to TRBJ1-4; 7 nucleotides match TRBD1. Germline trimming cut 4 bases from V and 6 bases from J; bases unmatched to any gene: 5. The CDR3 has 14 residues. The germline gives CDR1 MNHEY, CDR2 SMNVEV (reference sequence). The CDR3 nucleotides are TGTGCCAGCAGTTCCCGACAGGGTGATGAAAAACTGTTTTTT. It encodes CASSSRQGDEKLFF.

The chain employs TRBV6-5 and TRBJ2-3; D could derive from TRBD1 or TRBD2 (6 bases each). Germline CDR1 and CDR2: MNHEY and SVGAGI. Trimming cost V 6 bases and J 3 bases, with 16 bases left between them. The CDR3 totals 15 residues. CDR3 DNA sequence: TGTGCCAGCAGCGGGGGCACCTTGAGGACAGATACGCAGTATTTT. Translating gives CASSGGTLRTDTQYF.

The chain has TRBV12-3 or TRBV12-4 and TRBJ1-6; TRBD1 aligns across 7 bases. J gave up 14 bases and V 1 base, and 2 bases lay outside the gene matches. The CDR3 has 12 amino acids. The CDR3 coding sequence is TGTGCCAGCAGTTTAGGGGGACAGACCCTCCACTTT. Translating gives CASSLGGQTLHF.

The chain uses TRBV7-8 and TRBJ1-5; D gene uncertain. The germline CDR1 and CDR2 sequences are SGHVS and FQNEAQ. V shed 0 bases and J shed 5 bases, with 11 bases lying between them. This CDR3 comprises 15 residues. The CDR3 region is CASSLAGMRDQPQHF. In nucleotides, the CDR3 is TGTGCCAGCAGCTTAGCGGGTATGAGGGATCAGCCCCAGCATTTT.

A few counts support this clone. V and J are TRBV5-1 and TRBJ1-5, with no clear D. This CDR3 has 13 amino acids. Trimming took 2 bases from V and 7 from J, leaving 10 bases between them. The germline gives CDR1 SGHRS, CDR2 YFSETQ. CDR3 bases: TGCGCCAGCAGCTTATCCGACGGGCAGCCCCAGCATTTT. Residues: CASSLSDGQPQHF.

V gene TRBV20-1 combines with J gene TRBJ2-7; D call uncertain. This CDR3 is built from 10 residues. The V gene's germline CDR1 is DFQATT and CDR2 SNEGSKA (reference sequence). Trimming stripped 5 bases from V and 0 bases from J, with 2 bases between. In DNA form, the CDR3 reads TGCAGTGCTCTCTCCTACGAGCAGTACTTC. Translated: CSALSYEQYF.

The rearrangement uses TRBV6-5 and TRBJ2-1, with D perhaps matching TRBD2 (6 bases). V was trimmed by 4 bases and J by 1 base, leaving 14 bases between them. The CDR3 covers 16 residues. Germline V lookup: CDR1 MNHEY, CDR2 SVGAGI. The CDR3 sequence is CASSSGTRSSYNEQFF. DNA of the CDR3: TGTGCCAGCAGTTCCGGGACTCGAAGTTCCTACAATGAGCAGTTCTTC.

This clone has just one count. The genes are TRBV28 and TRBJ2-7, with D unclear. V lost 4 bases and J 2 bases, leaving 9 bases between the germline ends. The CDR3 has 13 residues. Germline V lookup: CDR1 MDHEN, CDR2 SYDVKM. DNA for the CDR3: TGTGCCAGCAGTTGGAGCGAACCCTACGAGCAGTACTTC. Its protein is CASSWSEPYEQYF.

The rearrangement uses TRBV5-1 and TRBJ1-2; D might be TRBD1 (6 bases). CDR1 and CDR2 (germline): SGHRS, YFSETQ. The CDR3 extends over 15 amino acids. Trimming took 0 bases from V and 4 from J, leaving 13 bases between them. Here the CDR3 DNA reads TGCGCCAGCAGCTTGGATGACAGGACACTCTATGGCTACACCTTC. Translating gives CASSLDDRTLYGYTF. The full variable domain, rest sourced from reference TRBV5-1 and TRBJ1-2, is KAGVTQTPRYLIKTRGQQVTLSCSPISGHRSVSWYQQTPGQGLQFLFEYFSETQRNKGNFPGRFSGRQFSNSRSEMNVSTLELGDSALYLCASSLDDRTLYGYTFGSGTRLTVV.

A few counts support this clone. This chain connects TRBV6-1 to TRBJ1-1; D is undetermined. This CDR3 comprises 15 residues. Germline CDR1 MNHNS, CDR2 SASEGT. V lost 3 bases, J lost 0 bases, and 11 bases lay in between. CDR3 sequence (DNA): TGTGCCAGCAGTGATTTCGGGTGGATGAACACTGAAGCTTTCTTT. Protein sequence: CASSDFGWMNTEAFF.

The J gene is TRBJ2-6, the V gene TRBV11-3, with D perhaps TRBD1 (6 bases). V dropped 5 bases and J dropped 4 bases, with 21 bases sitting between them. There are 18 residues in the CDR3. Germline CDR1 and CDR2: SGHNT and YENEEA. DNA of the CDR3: TGTGCCAGCAGCCCTCCTTGGGGGACACCCACCGGGGCCAACGTCCTGACTTTC. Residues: CASSPPWGTPTGANVLTF.

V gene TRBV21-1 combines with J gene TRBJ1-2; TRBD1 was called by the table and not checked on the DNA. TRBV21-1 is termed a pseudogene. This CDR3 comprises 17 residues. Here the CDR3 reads CASSSSYLGHFNYGYTF. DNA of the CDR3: TGTGCCAGCTCATCTTCATATCTGGGACACTTTAACTATGGCTACACCTTC.

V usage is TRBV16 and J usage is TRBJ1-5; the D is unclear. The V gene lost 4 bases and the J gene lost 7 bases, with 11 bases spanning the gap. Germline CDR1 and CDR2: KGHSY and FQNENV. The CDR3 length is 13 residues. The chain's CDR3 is CASSRALIQPQHF. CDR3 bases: TGTGCCAGCAGCCGGGCCTTGATCCAGCCCCAGCATTTT.

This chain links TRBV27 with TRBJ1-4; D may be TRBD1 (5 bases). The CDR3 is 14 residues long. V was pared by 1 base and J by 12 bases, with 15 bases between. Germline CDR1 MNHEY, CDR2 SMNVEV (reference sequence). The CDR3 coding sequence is TGTGCCAGCAGTTTATACCCCGGGGCAGCCGAACTGTTTTTT. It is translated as CASSLYPGAAELFF.

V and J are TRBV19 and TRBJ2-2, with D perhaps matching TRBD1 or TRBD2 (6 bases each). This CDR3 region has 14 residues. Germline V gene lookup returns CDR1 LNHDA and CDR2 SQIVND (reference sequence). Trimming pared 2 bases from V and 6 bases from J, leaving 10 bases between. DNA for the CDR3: TGTGCCAGTAGTATATCCGGGGGCCCCGGGGAGCTGTTTTTT. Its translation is CASSISGGPGELFF.

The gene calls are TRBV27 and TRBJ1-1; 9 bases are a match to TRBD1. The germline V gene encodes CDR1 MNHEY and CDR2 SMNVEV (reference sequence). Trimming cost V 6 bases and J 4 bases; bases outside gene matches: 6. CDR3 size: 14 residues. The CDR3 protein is CASRTGQGGTEAFF. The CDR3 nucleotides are TGTGCCAGCAGGACGGGACAGGGTGGCACTGAAGCTTTCTTT.

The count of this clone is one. CDR3 DNA: TGTGCCAGAGACCGTTTTTCACCCCTCCACTTT. This translates into CARDRFSPLHF. The chain links TRBV27 to TRBJ1-6; no clear D. Trimming pared 9 bases from V and 9 bases from J, leaving 9 bases between. Per the germline V gene, CDR1 is MNHEY and CDR2 is SMNVEV (reference sequence). This CDR3 is 11 amino acids long.

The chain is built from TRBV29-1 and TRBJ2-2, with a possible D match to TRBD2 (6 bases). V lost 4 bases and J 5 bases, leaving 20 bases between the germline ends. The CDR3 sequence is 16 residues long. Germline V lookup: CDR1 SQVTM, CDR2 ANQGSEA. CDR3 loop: CSVVGSGWAGTGELFF. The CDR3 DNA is TGCAGCGTTGTAGGTAGCGGCTGGGCGGGAACCGGGGAGCTGTTTTTT.

The CDR3 DNA reads as TGTGCCAGCAGCCCCGGGACAGGGTCAGGAAACACCATATATTTT. Amino acids: CASSPGTGSGNTIYF. This rearrangement joins TRBV7-3 to TRBJ1-3, with 9 bases matching TRBD1. The V segment lost 5 bases and the J segment 4 bases; nucleotides outside the gene matches: 6. The CDR3 has 15 residues. Germline V CDR1 and CDR2: SGHTA, FQGTGA.

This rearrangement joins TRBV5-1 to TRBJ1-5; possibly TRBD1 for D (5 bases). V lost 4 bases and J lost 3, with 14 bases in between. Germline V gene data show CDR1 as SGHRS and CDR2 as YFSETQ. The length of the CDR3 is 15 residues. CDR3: CASSLSGGINQPQHF. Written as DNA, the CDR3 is TGCGCCAGCAGCCTCTCCGGGGGGATCAATCAGCCCCAGCATTTT.

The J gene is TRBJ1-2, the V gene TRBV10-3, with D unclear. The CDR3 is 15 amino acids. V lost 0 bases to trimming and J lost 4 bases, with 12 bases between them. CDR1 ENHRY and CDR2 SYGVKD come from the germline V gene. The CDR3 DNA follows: TGTGCCATCAGTGAGTCGTCGACCCGATTCTATGGCTACACCTTC. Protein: CAISESSTRFYGYTF.

The CDR3 DNA reads as TGTGCCAGCAGGGGGGGCTCTGGAAACACCATATATTTT. This translates into CASRGGSGNTIYF. The V and J genes are TRBV5-7 and TRBJ1-3; perhaps TRBD1 as D (5 bases). TRBV5-7 is designated an ORF whose function remains uncertain. Trimming took 5 bases from V and 0 from J, leaving 6 bases between them. The CDR3 is made up of 13 amino acids.

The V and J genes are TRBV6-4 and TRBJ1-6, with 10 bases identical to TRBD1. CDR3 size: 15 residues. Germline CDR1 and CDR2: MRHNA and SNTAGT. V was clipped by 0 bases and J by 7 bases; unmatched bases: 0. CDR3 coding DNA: TGTGCCAGCAGTGACTCGACAGGGGGCAATTCACCCCTCCACTTT. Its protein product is CASSDSTGGNSPLHF.

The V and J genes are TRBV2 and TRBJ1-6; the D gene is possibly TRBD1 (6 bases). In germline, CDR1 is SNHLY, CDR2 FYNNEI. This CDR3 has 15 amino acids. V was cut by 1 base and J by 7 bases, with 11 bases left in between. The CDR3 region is CASSEGTVTNSPLHF. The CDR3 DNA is TGTGCCAGCAGTGAAGGGACAGTCACAAATTCACCCCTCCACTTT.